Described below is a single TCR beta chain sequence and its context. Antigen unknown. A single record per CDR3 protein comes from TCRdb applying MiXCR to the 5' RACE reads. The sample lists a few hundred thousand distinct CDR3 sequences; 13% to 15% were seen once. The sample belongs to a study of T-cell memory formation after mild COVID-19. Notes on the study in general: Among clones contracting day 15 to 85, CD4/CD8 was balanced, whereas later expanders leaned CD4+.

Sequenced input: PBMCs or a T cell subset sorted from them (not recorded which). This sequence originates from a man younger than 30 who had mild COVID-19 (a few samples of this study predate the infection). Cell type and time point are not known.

The DNA of the CDR3 is TGCGCCAGCAGCAGGGACACAGGGTTGTTGTACGAGCAGTACTTC. It is translated as CASSRDTGLLYEQYF. The chain has TRBV5-1 and TRBJ2-7, with D perhaps TRBD1 (6 bases). Germline lookup yields CDR1 SGHRS and CDR2 YFSETQ. This CDR3 is 15 amino acids long. The V and J ends lost 4 bases and 4 bases respectively, with 18 bases between them.